Below, 20 T cell receptor beta chains from the same sample are listed, as sequenced in a study of T-cell reconstitution after alpha-beta-depleted transplantation in children. Library preparation (for TCRbeta) was performed with unique molecular identifiers. TCRdb reprocessed the PCR reads via MiXCR and lists one record per CDR3 protein. Of 550,000 to 800,000 distinct CDR3 sequences in the sample, 13% are singletons; the top ten hold 0.65% to 0.9%. The material sequenced was PBMCs, taken before TCRalphabeta/CD19-depleted stem cell transplant. These receptor sequences come from a girl under 10 years old with congenital amegakaryocytic thrombocytopenia, due to receive a stem cell transplant.

This clonotype was recorded a few times. The chain carries TRBV7-9 and TRBJ2-2; the D gene is possibly TRBD2 (7 bases). The CDR3 covers 15 residues. Germline values: CDR1 SEHNR, CDR2 FQNEAQ (reference sequence). Trimming took 4 bases from V and 3 from J, leaving 12 bases between them. The CDR3 here is CASSSPGGYTGELFF. The CDR3 DNA follows: TGTGCCAGCAGCTCGCCGGGGGGCTACACCGGGGAGCTGTTTTTT.

This clonotype appeared a few times. The chain recombines TRBV28 with TRBJ1-1, with 8 bases fitting TRBD1. The CDR3 consists of 15 residues. Trimming at V came to 5 bases and at J to 8 bases, leaving 13 bases not matched to a gene. The germline V gene has CDR1 MDHEN and CDR2 SYDVKM. CDR3 DNA: TGTGCCAGCAGTGCAGCACTCCGGGACAGGCCGGAAGCTTTCTTT. As protein: CASSAALRDRPEAFF.

In its sample, this clonotype was seen many times. The chain employs TRBV4-2 and TRBJ2-1; possible D gene TRBD2, 6 bases. The CDR3 is 19 amino acids. Trimming took off 4 bases at V and 2 bases at J, with 24 bases between the two ends. Germline-derived CDR1 and CDR2 are LGHNA and YNFKEQ. The CDR3 nucleotides read TGTGCCAGCAGCCCCCGGGAGTGGTCTAGCTCTATCCCCTACAATGAGCAGTTCTTC. It is translated as CASSPREWSSSIPYNEQFF.

The rearrangement uses TRBV27 and TRBJ2-7, with D possibly TRBD1 on 6 matching bases. The CDR3 is made up of 18 amino acids. Germline CDR1 and CDR2: MNHEY and SMNVEV (reference sequence). Trimming took 6 bases from V and 4 from J, leaving 28 bases between them. The CDR3 reads CASRPLNLKQGRGYEQYF. CDR3 bases: TGTGCCAGCAGACCTCTAAACCTGAAACAGGGACGAGGATACGAGCAGTACTTC.

This chain links TRBV12-3 or TRBV12-4 with TRBJ2-5; TRBD1 matches 7 bases. The CDR3 consists of 17 residues. V lost 5 bases and J lost 0; bases outside the gene matches: 12. The chain's CDR3 is CASSVGTERMYQETQYF. Here the CDR3 DNA reads TGTGCCAGCAGTGTCGGGACAGAGCGTATGTACCAAGAGACCCAGTACTTC.

V usage is TRBV20-1 and J usage is TRBJ1-2, with D possibly matching TRBD1 (5 bases). CDR3 length: 14 amino acids. Germline V gives CDR1 DFQATT, CDR2 SNEGSKA (reference sequence). The CDR3 DNA is TGCAGCGCATCGGGGCAGTCTTTAAACTATGGCTACACCTTC. Translated, it gives CSASGQSLNYGYTF.

The chain links TRBV20-1 to TRBJ2-6; the D is unclear. CDR1 DFQATT and CDR2 SNEGSKA come from the germline V gene (reference sequence). This CDR3 has 19 residues. V gave up 3 bases and J gave up 0 bases, with 21 bases separating them. The CDR3 reads CSASKLGSSSSSGANVLTF. Written as DNA, the CDR3 is TGCAGTGCTAGTAAGCTAGGCTCCTCCAGCAGCTCTGGGGCCAACGTCCTGACTTTC.

CDR3 DNA sequence: TGCAGTGCCCCCCCGGGGCACTTGAAAGATGAGCAGTTCTTC. Residues: CSAPPGHLKDEQFF. The chain recombines TRBV20-1 with TRBJ2-1; D tentatively fits TRBD1 or TRBD2 (5 bases each). V was trimmed by 6 bases and J by 8 bases, leaving 20 bases between them. The CDR3 contains 14 residues. Germline V gene lookup returns CDR1 DFQATT and CDR2 SNEGSKA (reference sequence).

This clonotype was observed a handful of times. V is TRBV15 and J is TRBJ1-3; 7 bases are a match to TRBD1. The germline V gene has CDR1 LNHNV and CDR2 YYDKDF (reference sequence). The CDR3 contains 16 residues. V trimming: 0 bases; J trimming: 0 bases; junction bases outside the gene matches: 2. Written as DNA, the CDR3 is TGTGCCACCAGCAGAGAGGACAGGTCCTCTGGAAACACCATATATTTT. Residues: CATSREDRSSGNTIYF.

This clonotype was observed many times. This chain links TRBV20-1 with TRBJ2-7; TRBD2 aligns across 16 bases. The CDR3 loop spans 18 amino acids. Germline loops: CDR1 DFQATT, CDR2 SNEGSKA (reference sequence). V lost 2 bases and J lost 3; bases outside the gene matches: 10. The CDR3 DNA follows: TGCAGTGCTAGAATCATCGGGACTAGCGGGAGGGGTGGCTACGAGCAGTACTTC. The encoded protein is CSARIIGTSGRGGYEQYF.

This clonotype was observed a handful of times. This chain connects TRBV20-1 to TRBJ2-5; 7 bases are shared with TRBD2. The CDR3 consists of 14 residues. Germline CDR1 reads DFQATT; CDR2 reads SNEGSKA (reference sequence). The junction had 12 bases not matched to a gene; V was cut back by 6 bases and J by 5 bases. The DNA for the CDR3 is TGCAGTGCGATAGCCTGGCGGGAGCTGGAGACCCAGTACTTC. Protein sequence: CSAIAWRELETQYF.

The rearrangement links TRBV11-2 to TRBJ2-5; 7 bases match TRBD2. V lost 4 bases and J lost 7; bases outside the gene matches: 12. Germline V gene data show CDR1 as SGHAT and CDR2 as FQNNGV. This CDR3 has 15 amino acids. The CDR3 protein is CASSYSGNPNWTQYF. The CDR3 DNA follows: TGTGCCAGCAGCTACAGCGGGAACCCCAACTGGACCCAGTACTTC.

Ten or more counts support this clonotype. J is TRBJ2-3 and V is TRBV25-1; TRBD2 matches 10 bases. After removal of 6 bases from V and 1 base from J, the junction contained 4 bases not matched to a gene. The CDR3 covers 15 residues. CDR1 and CDR2 from the germline V gene are MGHDK and SYGVNS. CDR3: CASSSSGRGTDTQYF. In DNA form, the CDR3 reads TGTGCCAGCAGCTCTAGCGGGAGAGGCACAGATACGCAGTATTTT.

This clonotype was found many times. J is TRBJ2-3 and V is TRBV12-3 or TRBV12-4; either TRBD1 or TRBD2 may fit D (5 bases each). The CDR3 sequence is 15 residues long. Trimming pared 5 bases from V and 4 bases from J, leaving 16 bases between. CDR3 DNA sequence: TGTGCCAGCAGTGACGGGGTTCTAGGGGCAGATACGCAGTATTTT. Its protein is CASSDGVLGADTQYF.

This clonotype has more than one count but fewer than ten. The V call is TRBV10-2, the J call TRBJ2-3, with a tentative D call TRBD2 (6 bases). Germline values: CDR1 WSHSY, CDR2 SAAADI. The CDR3 covers 16 residues. Trimming removed 3 bases from V and 4 bases from J, with 17 bases in between. CDR3 region: CASSEGFGGRADTQYF. DNA of the CDR3: TGCGCCAGCAGTGAAGGCTTCGGGGGTCGGGCAGATACGCAGTATTTT.

This clonotype was seen only a few times. The chain recombines TRBV20-1 with TRBJ2-3; possibly TRBD2 for D (7 bases). V was pared by 6 bases and J by 0 bases, with 22 bases between. Per germline, CDR1 DFQATT and CDR2 SNEGSKA (reference sequence). The CDR3 sequence is 17 residues long. CDR3 DNA: TGCAGTGCCTTCTGGGGGGCTAGCGGTCCTAGCACAGATACGCAGTATTTT. Amino acid sequence: CSAFWGASGPSTDTQYF.

The chain links TRBV29-1 to TRBJ2-3, with 9 bases fitting TRBD2. The V segment lost 4 bases and the J segment 3 bases; nucleotides outside the gene matches: 11. Per germline, CDR1 SQVTM and CDR2 ANQGSEA. There are 16 residues in the CDR3. CDR3 protein: CSVGGLAGILTDTQYF. In nucleotides, the CDR3 is TGCAGCGTTGGAGGGCTAGCGGGAATATTAACAGATACGCAGTATTTT.

This clonotype has ten or more counts. The chain employs TRBV15 and TRBJ2-1; 8 nucleotides agree with TRBD2. The CDR3 spans 16 residues. The germline CDR1 and CDR2 sequences are LNHNV and YYDKDF (reference sequence). V was clipped by 3 bases and J by 5 bases; unmatched bases: 9. The CDR3, as DNA: TGTGCCACCAGCAGGACACCGGGACTAGTCCACAATGAGCAGTTCTTC. It encodes CATSRTPGLVHNEQFF.

This clonotype has a count of ten or more. The chain carries TRBV12-3 or TRBV12-4 and TRBJ1-3; D unclear. The V end lost 5 bases, the J end lost 0 bases, and 8 bases lay between the germline ends. The CDR3 loop spans 14 amino acids. CDR3 loop: CASSPLSSGNTIYF. Here the CDR3 DNA reads TGTGCCAGCAGTCCACTGAGCTCTGGAAACACCATATATTTT.

J is TRBJ2-7 and V is TRBV7-9; possibly TRBD1 for D (5 bases). This CDR3 comprises 11 residues. From germline, CDR1 is SEHNR and CDR2 FQNEAQ (reference sequence). Trimming pared 6 bases from V and 6 bases from J, leaving 9 bases between. CDR3 bases: TGTGCCAGCAGGGCAGGGCGCGAGCAGTACTTC. As protein: CASRAGREQYF.